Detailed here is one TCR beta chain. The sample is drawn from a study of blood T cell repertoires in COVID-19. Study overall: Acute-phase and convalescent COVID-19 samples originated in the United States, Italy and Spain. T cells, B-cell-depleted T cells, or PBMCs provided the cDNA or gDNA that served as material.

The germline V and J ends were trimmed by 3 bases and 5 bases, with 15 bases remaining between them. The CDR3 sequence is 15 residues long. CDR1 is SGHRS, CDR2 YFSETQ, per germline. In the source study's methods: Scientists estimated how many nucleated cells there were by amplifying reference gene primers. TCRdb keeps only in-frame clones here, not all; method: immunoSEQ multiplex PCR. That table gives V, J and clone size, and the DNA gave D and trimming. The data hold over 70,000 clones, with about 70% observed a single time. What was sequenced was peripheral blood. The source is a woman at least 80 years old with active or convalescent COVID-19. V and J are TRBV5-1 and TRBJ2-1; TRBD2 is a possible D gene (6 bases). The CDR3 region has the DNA TGCGCCAGCAGCTCGGGAGTTGGGGCCGACAATGAGCAGTTCTTC. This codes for CASSSGVGADNEQFF.